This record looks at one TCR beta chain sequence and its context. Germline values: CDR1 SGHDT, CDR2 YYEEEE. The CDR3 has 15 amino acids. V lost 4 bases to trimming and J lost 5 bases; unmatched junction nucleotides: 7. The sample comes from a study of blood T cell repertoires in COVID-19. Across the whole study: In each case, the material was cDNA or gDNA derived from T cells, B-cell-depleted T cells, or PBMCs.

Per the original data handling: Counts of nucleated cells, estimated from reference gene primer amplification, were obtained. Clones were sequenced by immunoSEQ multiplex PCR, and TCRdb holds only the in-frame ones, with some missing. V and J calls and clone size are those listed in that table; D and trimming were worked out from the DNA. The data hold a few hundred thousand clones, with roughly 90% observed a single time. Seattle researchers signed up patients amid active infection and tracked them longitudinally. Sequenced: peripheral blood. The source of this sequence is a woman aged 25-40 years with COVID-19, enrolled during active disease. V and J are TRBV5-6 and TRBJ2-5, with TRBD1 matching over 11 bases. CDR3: CASSRRTGGMETQYF. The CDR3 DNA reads TGTGCCAGCAGCAGGAGGACAGGGGGCATGGAGACCCAGTACTTC.